These 9 T cell receptor beta chains share one sample of origin, sequenced in a study of human T cells and chemical hapten exposure. Time point described: pre-sensitization, week 0. Treatment: therapeutic diphenylcyclopropenone sensitization with weekly scalp DPC. TCRdb passed the RACE reads through MiXCR, listing each CDR3 protein once. The table has 52,000 or so distinct CDR3 sequences, more than 8% seen once. Sequences were derived from whole blood, sampled in connection with sensitization to the hapten diphenylcyclopropenone (DPC). The source of these receptors is a man between 40 and 49 years old with alopecia areata. Some clones in this sample may be carry-over from other donors' samples.

This clonotype was seen a handful of times. V gene TRBV6-1 combines with J gene TRBJ2-1; TRBD2 agrees at 9 bases. From germline, CDR1 is MNHNS and CDR2 SASEGT. CDR3 length: 16 amino acids. V lost 2 bases, J lost 4 bases, and 6 bases stayed unmatched. The CDR3 is CASSERGSGRYNEQFF. Here the CDR3 DNA reads TGTGCCAGCAGTGAAAGGGGAAGCGGGAGGTACAATGAGCAGTTCTTC.

V usage is TRBV7-9 and J usage is TRBJ1-6; TRBD1 is a possible D gene (5 bases). The germline V and J ends were trimmed by 5 bases and 11 bases, with 13 bases remaining between them. Germline V gene lookup returns CDR1 SEHNR and CDR2 FQNEAQ (reference sequence). This CDR3 spans 13 amino acids. The CDR3 loop is CASSGDRGTPLHF. DNA for the CDR3: TGTGCCAGCAGCGGTGACAGAGGGACACCCCTCCACTTT.

This clonotype was recorded at least ten times. The genes are TRBV6-2 or TRBV6-3 and TRBJ2-3, with D possibly being TRBD2 (5 bases). V lost 5 bases and J lost 4, with 16 bases in between. CDR1 is MNHEY, CDR2 SVGEGT, per germline. CDR3 size: 15 residues. CDR3 region: CASSPGEGRPDTQYF. Here the CDR3 DNA reads TGTGCCAGCAGTCCCGGAGAGGGTAGGCCAGATACGCAGTATTTT.

The rearrangement links TRBV5-4 to TRBJ2-6; 9 positions match TRBD2. J lost 0 bases, V lost 0 bases, and 10 bases had no gene match. The CDR3 length is 20 residues. Germline V gene lookup returns CDR1 SGHNT and CDR2 YYREEE (reference sequence). The CDR3 loop is CASSLALAGAHFSGANVLTF. As DNA, the CDR3 is TGTGCCAGCAGCTTGGCGTTAGCGGGAGCCCATTTCTCTGGGGCCAACGTCCTGACTTTC.

This chain connects TRBV5-1 to TRBJ2-7; 11 bases fit TRBD1. V lost 5 bases to trimming and J lost 7 bases; unmatched junction nucleotides: 8. This CDR3 spans 14 amino acids. In germline, CDR1 is SGHRS, CDR2 YFSETQ. As DNA, the CDR3 is TGCGCCAGCAGAAGGACAGGGGGCGGGGAAGAGCAGTACTTC. Translation: CASRRTGGGEEQYF.

This clonotype was seen a handful of times. Its ends do not fully match the called genes, so a read error is possible. The chain has TRBV7-2 and TRBJ2-5; D is ambiguous. Germline loops: CDR1 SGHTA, CDR2 FQGNSA. CDR3 size: 13 residues. The CDR3 nucleotides are TGTGTCAGCAGCTTAAGCGTCCAAGAGACCCAGTACTTC. This translates into CVSSLSVQETQYF.

This clonotype was observed many times. The V call is TRBV5-6, the J call TRBJ2-7; D gene uncertain. Germline lookup yields CDR1 SGHDT and CDR2 YYEEEE. There are 15 residues in the CDR3. Trimming took off 0 bases at V and 2 bases at J, with 12 bases between the two ends. The CDR3 spells CASSLAPRLTYEQYF. Written as DNA, the CDR3 is TGTGCCAGCAGCTTGGCTCCGCGGTTGACCTACGAGCAGTACTTC.

In regard to this clonotype: Just one base apart from a much larger clone, this may be a read error. V is TRBV4-1 and J is TRBJ1-1; a possible D gene is TRBD1 (5 bases). This CDR3 has 13 amino acids. With 4 bases removed from V and 3 bases from J, the gap between germline ends came to 9 bases. From germline, CDR1 is MGHRA and CDR2 YSYEKL. CDR3 region: CASSREGHTEAFF. The CDR3 coding sequence is TGCGCCAGCAGCCGAGAGGGACACACTGAAGCTTTCTTT.

This chain uses TRBV6-1 with TRBJ2-7; D is ambiguous. V gave up 7 bases and J gave up 3 bases, with 13 bases separating them. The CDR3 runs 13 residues. Germline assignment: CDR1 MNHNS and CDR2 SASEGT. CDR3 residues: CASTRDILYEQYF. The CDR3 region has the DNA TGTGCCAGCACGAGAGATATTCTCTACGAGCAGTACTTC.